What follows are 25 T cell receptor beta chains derived from one specimen sequenced in a study of OX40 agonist ivuxolimab in advanced cancers. Clones were sequenced by immunoSEQ multiplex PCR, and TCRdb holds only the in-frame ones, with some missing. Here the sample spans 75,000 to 95,000 clones, under 95% being singletons. This sample comprised CD4+ or CD8+ T cells sorted from blood, obtained in a trial of the OX40 agonist ivuxolimab. These receptors were collected from an adult with an advanced solid tumor such as melanoma, head and neck, liver or kidney cancer.

The chain has TRBV19 and TRBJ2-4, with 9 bases fitting TRBD1. Germline V gene lookup returns CDR1 LNHDA and CDR2 SQIVND (reference sequence). The V segment lost 3 bases and the J segment 7 bases; nucleotides outside the gene matches: 16. The CDR3 covers 18 residues. CDR3 DNA sequence: TGTGCCAGTAGTATCGCTACAGGGGGCGCTTTCGATGGGAACATTCAGTACTTC. It yields the protein CASSIATGGAFDGNIQYF.

This chain uses TRBV5-4 with TRBJ1-1; 10 bases line up with TRBD1. V lost 6 bases and J lost 1; bases outside the gene matches: 6. Germline V CDR1 and CDR2: SGHNT, YYREEE (reference sequence). The CDR3 is 15 amino acids. CDR3 sequence (DNA): TGTGCCAGCATAGACAGGGGGCTGGCGAACACTGAAGCTTTCTTT. It yields the protein CASIDRGLANTEAFF. The whole variable domain, remainder taken from reference TRBV5-4 and TRBJ1-1, is ETGVTQSPTHLIKTRGQQVTLRCSSQSGHNTVSWYQQALGQGPQFIFQYYREEENGRGNFPPRFSGLQFPNYSSELNVNALELDDSALYLCASIDRGLANTEAFFGQGTRLTVV.

The rearrangement uses TRBV6-5 and TRBJ2-7; D tentatively reads TRBD1 or TRBD2 (5 bases each). The CDR3 has 12 amino acids. Germline values: CDR1 MNHEY, CDR2 SVGAGI. V shed 6 bases and J shed 5 bases, with 11 bases lying between them. CDR3 DNA sequence: TGTGCCAGCAGCTTACGGGACCACGAGCAGTACTTC. Protein sequence: CASSLRDHEQYF.

This clone was seen once. Written as DNA, the CDR3 is TGCGCCAGCAGCCAGGTCCAGGGAACCGCTGAAGCTTTCTTT. Translation: CASSQVQGTAEAFF. This rearrangement joins TRBV4-1 to TRBJ1-1; D may be TRBD1 (5 bases). The V end lost 3 bases, the J end lost 6 bases, and 14 bases lay between the germline ends. This CDR3 is built from 14 residues. Germline lookup yields CDR1 MGHRA and CDR2 YSYEKL.

This clone was detected once. The chain's CDR3 is CASSLSRDGGTQYF. CDR3 DNA sequence: TGCGCCAGCAGCTTAAGCAGGGACGGAGGGACCCAGTACTTC. The genes are TRBV5-1 and TRBJ2-5, with D perhaps matching TRBD1 or TRBD2 (5 bases each). The germline CDR1 and CDR2 sequences are SGHRS and YFSETQ. The CDR3 runs 14 residues. V dropped 2 bases and J dropped 7 bases, with 15 bases sitting between them.

The V and J genes are TRBV7-3 and TRBJ2-1, with D possibly being TRBD1 (5 bases). The CDR3 is made up of 13 amino acids. Trimming stripped 5 bases from V and 6 bases from J, with 11 bases between. Germline V CDR1 and CDR2: SGHTA, FQGTGA. CDR3 in amino acids: CASSLQVGNEQFF. In DNA, the CDR3 is TGTGCCAGCAGCCTACAGGTGGGCAATGAGCAGTTCTTC.

The CDR3 sequence is CASSQVIIGGRWNEQFF. The CDR3 bases are TGCGCCAGCAGCCAAGTTATTATAGGGGGGCGGTGGAATGAGCAGTTCTTC. The J gene is TRBJ2-1, the V gene TRBV4-3; D is perhaps TRBD1 or TRBD2 (6 bases each). The CDR3 loop spans 17 amino acids. CDR1 and CDR2 from the germline V gene are LGHNA and YSLEER. V lost 1 base and J lost 7, with 20 bases in between.

The chain uses TRBV9 and TRBJ1-4, with 7 nucleotides matching TRBD1. V shed 4 bases and J 7 bases; nucleotides not matched to a gene: 10. In germline, CDR1 is SGDLS, CDR2 YYNGEE. The CDR3 extends over 15 amino acids. The CDR3 DNA sequence: TGTGCCAGCAGCCCCCAGACAGGGATGCGTGAAAAACTGTTTTTT. It specifies CASSPQTGMREKLFF.

The chain combines TRBV2 with TRBJ2-3; D is possibly TRBD2 (6 bases). The CDR3 spans 18 residues. The V gene lost 7 bases and the J gene lost 2 bases, with 25 bases spanning the gap. CDR1 and CDR2 (germline): SNHLY, FYNNEI. The CDR3, as DNA: TGTGCCAGCACTGTGGGGGAGGTCAGGGACTTGCACACAGATACGCAGTATTTT. Its translation is CASTVGEVRDLHTDTQYF.

V gene TRBV27 combines with J gene TRBJ1-1; 9 nucleotides align to TRBD1. The germline V gene has CDR1 MNHEY and CDR2 SMNVEV (reference sequence). The CDR3 contains 15 residues. Unmatched junction bases numbered 9, after V lost 5 bases and J lost 5 bases. CDR3 loop: CASSPRDREITEAFF. In DNA, the CDR3 is TGTGCCAGCAGTCCCAGGGACAGGGAGATAACTGAAGCTTTCTTT.

The chain combines TRBV7-9 with TRBJ1-6, with D maybe TRBD1 (6 bases). Germline V lookup: CDR1 SEHNR, CDR2 FQNEAQ (reference sequence). The CDR3 extends over 19 amino acids. V was trimmed by 3 bases and J by 8 bases, leaving 26 bases between them. The CDR3 here is CASSFVRGSRQAGDSPLHF. The CDR3 bases are TGTGCCAGCAGCTTTGTCCGGGGGTCCAGACAGGCGGGGGATTCACCCCTCCACTTT. Full variable domain (missing parts from reference TRBV7-9 and TRBJ1-6): DTGVSQNPRHKITKRGQNVTFRCDPISEHNRLYWYRQTLGQGPEFLTYFQNEAQLEKSRLLSDRFSAERPKGSFSTLEIQRTEQGDSAMYLCASSFVRGSRQAGDSPLHFGNGTRLTVT.

This chain joins TRBV27 and TRBJ2-1; D unclear. V shed 2 bases and J shed 7 bases, with 9 bases lying between them. The germline CDR1 and CDR2 sequences are MNHEY and SMNVEV (reference sequence). This CDR3 contains 13 residues. DNA of the CDR3: TGTGCCAGCAGTTTACTAGGGCAGAATGAGCAGTTCTTC. Residues: CASSLLGQNEQFF.

The genes are TRBV7-9 and TRBJ1-2; 8 bases are shared with TRBD1. Germline V gene lookup returns CDR1 SEHNR and CDR2 FQNEAQ (reference sequence). V was pared by 4 bases and J by 1 base, with 5 bases of the junction left unmatched. The CDR3 length is 15 residues. DNA of the CDR3: TGTGCCAGCAGCTCGGGGACAGGTTTTAACTATGGCTACACCTTC. It encodes CASSSGTGFNYGYTF.

The chain recombines TRBV11-2 with TRBJ2-7, with 9 bases matching TRBD2. Germline V CDR1 and CDR2: SGHAT, FQNNGV. Trimming at V came to 5 bases and at J to 4 bases, leaving 9 bases not matched to a gene. This CDR3 spans 15 amino acids. CDR3 amino acids: CASSLIAGVEYEQYF. The CDR3 DNA reads TGTGCCAGCAGCCTGATAGCGGGGGTAGAGTACGAGCAGTACTTC.

The gene calls are TRBV29-1 and TRBJ1-2; D unclear. CDR3 length: 12 amino acids. Germline CDR1 reads SQVTM; CDR2 reads ANQGSEA. The ends were cut back, 4 bases at V and 8 bases at J, with 14 bases in the middle. The CDR3 protein is CSVVRELGGYTF. The CDR3 DNA reads TGCAGCGTTGTTAGGGAGTTGGGGGGCTACACCTTC.

V gene TRBV29-1 combines with J gene TRBJ2-1, with a weak D call TRBD1 (6 bases). The CDR3 contains 13 residues. V dropped 6 bases and J dropped 3 bases, with 12 bases sitting between them. Germline values: CDR1 SQVTM, CDR2 ANQGSEA. In nucleotides, the CDR3 is TGCAGCGTACAGGGATTTAGCTACAATGAGCAGTTCTTC. It translates to CSVQGFSYNEQFF.

The J gene is TRBJ2-7, the V gene TRBV4-3; D uncertain. The CDR3 sequence is 13 residues long. Trimming took 0 bases from V and 2 from J, leaving 5 bases between them. Looked up from germline, CDR1 is LGHNA and CDR2 is YSLEER. The CDR3 sequence is CASSQDRAYEQYF. The DNA for the CDR3 is TGCGCCAGCAGCCAAGATAGGGCCTACGAGCAGTACTTC.

This clone has only a few counts. V and J are TRBV7-9 and TRBJ1-2, with D uncertain. Germline values: CDR1 SEHNR, CDR2 FQNEAQ (reference sequence). V dropped 1 base and J dropped 6 bases, with 9 bases sitting between them. CDR3 length equals 13 residues. The CDR3: CASSLGTAHGYTF. Written as DNA, the CDR3 is TGTGCCAGCAGCTTAGGGACGGCCCATGGCTACACCTTC.

The rearrangement links TRBV10-3 to TRBJ2-3; D may be TRBD1 (5 bases). This CDR3 is 15 amino acids long. V was clipped by 2 bases and J by 3 bases, with 12 bases between them. Germline CDR1 is ENHRY and CDR2 is SYGVKD. As DNA, the CDR3 is TGTGCCATCAGTGAGGGGCAGGGTGGGACAGATACGCAGTATTTT. Protein product: CAISEGQGGTDTQYF.

The chain links TRBV29-1 to TRBJ1-2, with D maybe TRBD1 (5 bases). V lost 2 bases, J lost 4 bases, and 8 bases lay in between. In germline, CDR1 is SQVTM, CDR2 ANQGSEA. The CDR3 sequence is 12 residues long. CDR3 nucleotide sequence: TGCAGCGTTGAAAGGGGTGGCTATGGCTACACCTTC. Protein sequence: CSVERGGYGYTF. The full variable domain, with the rest looked up from reference TRBV29-1 and TRBJ1-2, is SAVISQKPSRDICQRGTSLTIQCQVDSQVTMMFWYRQQPGQSLTLIATANQGSEATYESGFVIDKFPISRPNLTFSTLTVSNMSPEDSSIYLCSVERGGYGYTFGSGTRLTVV.

This chain uses TRBV18 with TRBJ2-7, with 12 bases identical to TRBD1. This CDR3 is 17 amino acids long. Germline V gene sequence: CDR1 KGHSH, CDR2 LQKENI. J gave up 2 bases and V 3 bases, and 8 bases lay outside the gene matches. CDR3 coding DNA: TGTGCCAGCTCACCGGTCTTCCGGGACAGGGGGCCCTACGAGCAGTACTTC. Translating it yields CASSPVFRDRGPYEQYF.

The chain carries TRBV11-2 and TRBJ2-5; 9 nucleotides line up with TRBD1. J lost 0 bases, V lost 5 bases, and 7 bases had no gene match. The V gene's germline CDR1 is SGHAT and CDR2 FQNNGV. The CDR3 has 16 amino acids. CDR3 residues: CASSPGTGRHQETQYF. The CDR3, as DNA: TGTGCCAGCAGCCCCGGGACAGGGAGGCACCAAGAGACCCAGTACTTC.

A note on this clone: The sample contains more than one DNA sequence encoding this CDR3. The rearrangement joins TRBV11-2 to TRBJ2-7; D remains ambiguous. Trimming cost V 1 base and J 3 bases, with 7 bases left between them. The CDR3 runs to 13 residues. CDR1 is SGHAT, CDR2 FQNNGV, per germline. CDR3 region: CASSLGLGYEQYF. CDR3 nucleotide sequence: TGTGCCAGCAGCTTAGGGCTAGGCTACGAGCAGTACTTC.

V and J are TRBV11-1 and TRBJ1-4; possible D gene TRBD1, 5 bases. The V gene's germline CDR1 is SGHAT and CDR2 FQDESV (reference sequence). This CDR3 region has 14 residues. The V and J ends lost 5 bases and 3 bases respectively, with 10 bases between them. The CDR3 sequence is CASSLDSPNEKLFF. CDR3 bases: TGTGCCAGCAGCCTCGACAGCCCTAATGAAAAACTGTTTTTT.

V is TRBV19 and J is TRBJ1-5; the D is unclear. The CDR3 consists of 12 residues. Trimming took off 8 bases at V and 0 bases at J, with 5 bases between the two ends. Germline assignment: CDR1 LNHDA and CDR2 SQIVND (reference sequence). CDR3 protein: CASGPSNQPQHF. CDR3 in DNA: TGTGCCAGTGGACCTAGCAATCAGCCCCAGCATTTT. The whole variable domain, remainder taken from reference TRBV19 and TRBJ1-5, is DGGITQSPKYLFRKEGQNVTLSCEQNLNHDAMYWYRQDPGQGLRLIYYSQIVNDFQKGDIAEGYSVSREKKESFPLTVTSAQKNPTAFYLCASGPSNQPQHFGDGTRLSIL.